Reported below is one TCR beta chain. Germline V gene data show CDR1 as ENHRY and CDR2 as SYGVKD. The V gene end was trimmed by 5 bases and the J gene end by 4 bases; junction bases not matched to a gene: 15. This CDR3 has 18 amino acids. This specimen belongs to a study of shared clonotypes between healthy human individuals. How the authors handled the data: Filtering differed for immunoSEQ, which gave only junction sequences without quality scores. Measured with immunoSEQ multiplex PCR; TCRdb has only the in-frame clones, and not every one. That table is the source of V, J and clone size, and D and trimming were worked out from the DNA. The sample holds about 1.1 million clones, 70% to 80% seen once.

The sequenced sample was memory CD4+ T cells from PBMCs. Specified subset: CD45RA-negative fraction. The TCR was taken from a man aged 18 to 29 in good health. Some clones in this sample may be carry-over from other donors' samples. The chain has TRBV10-3 and TRBJ2-7; TRBD1 agrees at 12 bases. In DNA form, the CDR3 reads TGTGCCATCAGTCAATCGCCCGGGACAGGGGGCGATTTTTACGAGCAGTACTTC. Translation gives CAISQSPGTGGDFYEQYF.